This T cell receptor beta chain was sequenced for a study of blood T cell repertoires in COVID-19. Across the study: T cells, B-cell-depleted T cells, or PBMCs provided the cDNA or gDNA that served as material.

During active infection, Seattle patients enrolled and were then monitored through disease. In the authors' workflow: Using reference gene primer amplification, nucleated cell counts were estimated. Assay used: immunoSEQ multiplex PCR; TCRdb lists only in-frame clones, some missing. That table furnishes V, J and clone size, whereas the DNA furnished D and trimming. The sample has about 440,000 clones, more than 70% seen once; the top ten hold roughly 13%. V lost 8 bases to trimming and J lost 7 bases; unmatched junction nucleotides: 11. Per the germline V gene, CDR1 is ENHRY and CDR2 is SYGVKD. The CDR3 spans 14 residues.

The sequence was collected from a woman between 50 and 59 years old with COVID-19, enrolled during active disease. The chain employs TRBV10-3 and TRBJ2-1; 7 bases are a match to TRBD2. The sequenced sample was peripheral blood. The CDR3 sequence: CAIGGASGHNEQFF. The CDR3 nucleotides are TGTGCCATCGGTGGGGCTAGCGGTCATAATGAGCAGTTCTTC.